This TCR beta chain stems from a study of identical twins. This clonotype was counted between two and nine times. The germline CDR1 and CDR2 sequences are MDHEN and SYDVKM. CDR3 length: 12 residues. With 9 bases removed from V and 1 base from J, the gap between germline ends came to 10 bases. TCRdb re-called the 5' RACE reads through MiXCR, storing one row per CDR3 protein. The sample holds 450,000 to 650,000 distinct CDR3 sequences, 9.5% to 10% seen once. The data also belong to a second study, concerning yellow fever vaccine responses in identical twins.

Sequencing was done on a sample of PBMCs. This chain connects TRBV28 to TRBJ2-7; D uncertain. The source of this sequence is a woman aged 18-29 years in good health. CDR3 residues: CASSMRSYEQYF. For the CDR3, the DNA is TGTGCCAGTTCGATGCGATCCTACGAGCAGTACTTC. The whole variable domain, filled in from reference TRBV28 and TRBJ2-7, reads DVKVTQSSRYLVKRTGEKVFLECVQDMDHENMFWYRQDPGLGLRLIYFSYDVKMKEKGDIPEGYSVSREKKERFSLILESASTNQTSMYLCASSMRSYEQYFGPGTRLTVT.